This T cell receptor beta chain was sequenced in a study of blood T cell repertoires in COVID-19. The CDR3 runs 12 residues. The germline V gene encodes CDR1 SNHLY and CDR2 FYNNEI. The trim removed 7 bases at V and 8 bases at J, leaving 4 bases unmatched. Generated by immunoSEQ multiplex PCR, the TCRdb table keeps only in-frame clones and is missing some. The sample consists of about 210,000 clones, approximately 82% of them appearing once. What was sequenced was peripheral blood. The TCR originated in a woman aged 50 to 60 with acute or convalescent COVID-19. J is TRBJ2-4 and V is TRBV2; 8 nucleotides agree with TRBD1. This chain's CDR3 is CASIMTGDIQYF. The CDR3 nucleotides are TGTGCCAGCATCATGACAGGGGACATTCAGTACTTC.